This T cell receptor (beta chain) was obtained from a study of T cell responses to AZD1222 COVID-19 vaccine. Clones were read by immunoSEQ multiplex PCR, and TCRdb kept only the in-frame ones, dropping some. Of roughly 120,000 clones listed, approximately 88% were seen once; the top ten hold 4% to 5%. General study findings and limits: Spike regions recognized by vaccine-associated CD4 TCRs spanned the protein, led by 160-218 and 743-854. Sampling captured repertoires only after the peak T cell response.

This CDR3 is built from 16 residues. The germline V and J ends were trimmed by 4 bases and 3 bases, with 17 bases remaining between them. Germline V gene data show CDR1 as SGDLS and CDR2 as YYNGEE. This clone was observed a few times. Its specificity is not known. The origin of this receptor is an adult in good health. The chain couples TRBV9 to TRBJ2-1; perhaps TRBD2 as D (6 bases). The sample consisted of peripheral blood, taken on day 0 of AZD1222 vaccination. CDR3 bases: TGTGCCAGCAGCCAGAAACCCGGGACTGTCTACAATGAGCAGTTCTTC. Protein sequence: CASSQKPGTVYNEQFF.